Below, one T cell receptor beta chain is given with its context. This clone was seen more than once but under ten times. The antigen this receptor binds is unknown. The sample holds no much larger clone one base away, and base qualities are not on file. Relative to germline, V is 6 bases shorter and J is 4 bases shorter, with 10 bases between their ends. The germline V gene gives CDR1 as MNHEY and CDR2 as SVGAGI. The CDR3 covers 14 residues, taking in both the cysteine and the phenylalanine. Here the CDR3 DNA is all that survives: 42 bases in frame from base 1. This sample is drawn from a study of cytomegalovirus exposure and HLA in healthy donors (dated by TCRdb to the late 2010s). Context from the whole study: According to an earlier analysis of a few hundred of the donors, about 179 million T cells yielded roughly 110 million unique TCR beta sequences and roughly 280 Gb of sequence data. The study was designed to test whether signatures of past pathogen exposure could be identified by cataloging public T cell receptors. Approximately 300 gigabases of sequencing data and approximately 92 million unique TCR sequences made up an early release that covered 500 to 650 HLA-typed donors. A later genetic analysis took genome-wide SNP genotypes for about three fifths of the 666 donors and used that subset as a discovery cohort. The genetic ancestry cluster associated with self-reported Caucasian donors included 81% of the 300 to 450 genotyped donors. To study patterns of TCR occurrence, a later analysis re-analyzed previously published TCR beta repertoires from around 700 donors and added high-resolution HLA genotyping. Rather than drawing on any new phenotypic data, the later analysis identified candidate immune exposures from TCR beta sequences and the way those sequences occurred across donors. The T cell repertoires of around 730 subjects were profiled by immunosequencing and related to cytomegalovirus serostatus. All discovery cohort repertoires had been generated on a single sequencing platform. Alongside the repertoire data, information on donor age, sex, ethnicity and CMV serostatus was compiled. An earlier analysis of nearly 600 of the donors applied high-throughput TCR beta sequencing to assess whether each TCR beta V gene segment acted as functional or pseudogenic. HLA typing included class I and class II loci at four-digit resolution. Four to six DR-DQ haplotypes were handled as single units for association and clustering, since linkage in the cohort was strong. The study combined high-throughput TCR immunosequencing, statistical association of individual TCRs with disease status, and machine learning to predict cytomegalovirus infection status. Typing coverage differed by locus: A, B, C, DRB1 and DQB1 were typed in about 629-640 donors, DQA1 in roughly 510, DPA1 in 606, and DPB1 in 400 to 480. In addition to the first cohort of about 650 subjects, a separate validation cohort of 130 or so different subjects was used. Across some 400 genotyped donors of the cohort, an average of about 220,000 unique TCR beta nucleotide sequences per donor were sequenced, and roughly a sixth of those sequences were non-productive. Broad study findings and their caveats: A further reported finding was that TCR beta sequences accurately predicted the HLA-A and HLA-B alleles for most subjects in the first cohort. The sequencing pipeline was judged likely to have produced a cluster of highly shared sequence variants as a technical artifact. In a later analysis, 16,951 TCR beta sequences were associated with specific HLA alleles at a false discovery rate of 0.05. Only TCR beta chains were sequenced in this cohort, and the absence of alpha or paired-chain data limited detectable features. In a later analysis, several top co-occurrence clusters were reported to appear linked to parvovirus B19, influenza, CMV and Epstein-Barr virus. Because HLA typing was unavailable for some donors at each locus, only the typed subset was used in association tests. Because counts were too low, roughly 16 rarely observed V segments, including chromosome 9 orphons, were left out of the earlier analysis of some 600 of the donors. Some IMGT-functional V segments, including TRBV6-2 and TRBV6-3, could not be distinguished by the 87-base-pair reads and were therefore excluded. Across donors, most TCR sequences were observed very rarely, whereas some public TCRs were present in many individuals. According to a later analysis, TCR association rates differed among HLA loci, with DRB1 alleles showing the most associated TCRs and HLA-C alleles showing the fewest. An earlier analysis of several hundred of the donors showed that most TCR beta V segments appeared in productive rearrangements either about 90% or about 30% of the time, which broadly matched IMGT annotations. The study listed 150 to 200 TCR beta chains as associated with cytomegalovirus. CMV serostatus was the only immune exposure information available for the cohort. According to the authors, the approach could potentially be generalized to other disease states and immunological phenotypes. Compared with the approximately 700-donor mean, donors in an Asian-associated ancestry cluster had fewer N-insertions in productive TCRs, according to a later genetic analysis. Compared with equally common non-associated chains, HLA-associated TCR beta chains in a later analysis were more clonally expanded and had lower generation probabilities. Linkage disequilibrium might explain the correlated functional status among segregating V segments, but an unknown experimental factor could not be excluded. V-gene and J-gene trimming of TCR beta chains was associated with a missense DCLRE1C variant in a later genetic analysis, and the association was replicated in an independent cohort. Most CMV-associated TCR beta chains appeared to be HLA-restricted in a later analysis, and the HLA associations seemed to be driven largely by CMV exposure. When HLA alleles, especially DR and DQ, strongly co-occurred, attributing TCR associations to individual alleles was difficult. In both the original and validation cohorts, the classifier was reported to diagnose cytomegalovirus status with high specificity and sensitivity. Sequencing depth was assumed to be roughly uniform across donors in the presence/absence analyses, though that assumption may not hold. In vitro tests confirmed that a few of the cytomegalovirus-associated TCR beta chains recognize cytomegalovirus antigens.

Library preparation was by the immunoSEQ multiplex PCR assay. A mixture of 60 forward primers for TCR Vbeta segments and 13 reverse primers for TCR Jbeta segments was used in the multiplex PCR. The CDR3 region of rearranged TCR beta genes was amplified from genomic DNA with a multiplex PCR assay. On the Illumina HiSeq System, the amplified TCR beta libraries were sequenced as 87-base-pair reads. On the study's bioinformatics: A later analysis tallied tens of millions of unique TCR beta chains across the 660 or so repertoires, and approximately 9.9 million of those chains were shared by two or more donors. To remove PCR and sequencing errors, raw reads were error-corrected and collapsed into unique sequences using a nearest-neighbor algorithm that merged closely related sequences. CDR3 sequences were aligned to IMGT reference sequences to assign V, D and J gene segments. For a sequence to be retained, a match of at least six nucleotides was required to both a V gene segment and a J gene segment. Rearrangements were classified as productive when the CDR3 lacked stop codons and remained in frame with V and J, and all other rearrangements were classified as non-productive. Following IMGT convention, CDR3 was defined as the stretch from the second conserved V-encoded cysteine up to the conserved J-encoded phenylalanine. Sequences without an unambiguous match to a single V gene segment were excluded from the earlier analysis of 587 of the donors. In an earlier analysis of roughly 500 of the donors, V segments were called functional above 56.7% productive rearrangements and were called segregating when the between-donor standard deviation exceeded 5%. A statistical classification framework was developed to diagnose cytomegalovirus status using the catalog of TCR beta chain sequences. In a later analysis, TCR nucleotide sequences were compared against IMGT/GENE-DB human TR gene sequences so that V and J genes could be assigned. The TCRdist pipeline was used in a later analysis to assign CDR3 sequences and most-parsimonious VDJ recombination scenarios. In a later analysis, each TCR beta chain was defined by its CDR3 amino acid sequence together with its V-gene family, and reads without a unique V-gene family were excluded. A later analysis removed 450 to 600 highly shared, low-generation-probability nucleotide sequences to deal with suspected cross-contamination and a sequencing artifact. For each public chain, a later analysis derived a clonal expansion index from normalized ranks of inferred template counts within each repertoire. A later analysis computed generation probabilities with a VDJ recombination model fitted to out-of-frame rearrangements, and checked the results against IGoR. In a later analysis, hypergeometric tests were used to score TCR-TCR, TCR-HLA and TCR-CMV co-occurrence, with a repertoire-size bias correction applied to TCR pairs. False discovery rates were estimated in a later analysis by permuting HLA or CMV assignments 20 times. In a later analysis, co-occurring TCRs were grouped using DBSCAN, and TCRdist sequence similarity was added for clustering within HLA-allele-positive subsets. Repertoires with fewer than 30,000 or more than 120,000 public chains were left out of co-occurrence clustering, as were four to six repertoires with anomalous nucleotide sharing. In its TCRdb copy, this immuneACCESS table keeps in-frame sequences only and misses some clones. Where compared with another copy, unresolved V genes explain less than half of these, and the others have no known cause. V and J calls and clone size follow that table, whereas D and trimming were derived from the DNA. The sample table records some 130,000 clones; roughly 80% of these occur just once. 4% to 4.5% of the sample lies in the top ten.

The cohort consisted of 600 to 750 healthy bone marrow donors. At the time of sampling, every cohort member was nominally healthy, though immune exposures that went unrecorded were likely present. The donor was CMV seronegative and belonged to the group of 352 seronegative cohort members. Every donor gave a peripheral blood sample, and the peripheral blood mononuclear cells from that sample were used for TCR beta sequencing. Genomic DNA was extracted from the blood cell samples with the Qiagen DNeasy Blood Extraction Kit. This clonotype originated in a woman between 35 and 50 years old in good health and CMV-seronegative. The source material was PBMCs. The V and J genes are TRBV6-5 and TRBJ1-6, and possibly TRBD1, on 6 matching bases. The sequence in DNA is TGTGCCAGCAGGGATGGACAGTATAATTCACCCCTCCACTTT. Protein translation: CASRDGQYNSPLHF.